This T cell receptor beta chain originates from a study of T cell changes during pregnancy in multiple sclerosis. The germline CDR1 and CDR2 sequences are SGHDN and FVKESK. This CDR3 has 12 residues. The germline V and J ends were trimmed by 3 bases and 7 bases, with 9 bases remaining between them. Sequenced by immunoSEQ multiplex PCR; TCRdb stores in-frame clones only, minus some. The sample has about 98,000 clones, 92% seen once. This clone was seen more than once but under ten times. The source is a female donor in good health, enrolled as a control in a pregnancy study. J is TRBJ1-1 and V is TRBV14; weak D call: TRBD1 (5 bases). Sequenced here: peripheral blood, sampled after pregnancy. CDR3: CASSHGGYEAFF. The CDR3 bases are TGTGCCAGCAGCCACGGGGGTTATGAAGCTTTCTTT.